This is a list of T cell receptor beta chains from one sample in a study of blood T cells in healthy people across ages. TCRdb called the 5' RACE reads again in MiXCR, with one record for every CDR3 protein. The table lists 1.5 million to 1.8 million distinct CDR3 sequences, about 42% of them singletons. Sequenced sample: blood. The receptors were gathered from a woman younger than 35 in good health. Each CDR3 is given with its conserved first and last residue. A D gene is named only where the DNA matches it firmly. Only some rows state a clone size, as once, few, many or a class for expanded clones.

clone_size: .; v_call: TRBV2; d_call: TRBD2; j_call: TRBJ2-1; cdr3_aa: CASSGNGRYNEQFF; cdr3_nt: TGTGCCAGCAGTGGTAACGGGAGGTACAATGAGCAGTTCTTC
clone_size: .; v_call: TRBV25-1; d_call: .; j_call: TRBJ1-1; cdr3_aa: CASSKQGFTEAFF; cdr3_nt: TGTGCCAGCAGTAAACAGGGCTTCACTGAAGCTTTCTTT
clone_size: .; v_call: TRBV5-1; d_call: TRBD2; j_call: TRBJ2-1; cdr3_aa: CASSLLGLAGPNEQFF; cdr3_nt: TGCGCCAGCAGCTTGTTAGGACTAGCGGGACCCAATGAGCAGTTCTTC
clone_size: .; v_call: TRBV5-1; d_call: TRBD1; j_call: TRBJ2-3; cdr3_aa: CASSFIDREAQYF; cdr3_nt: TGCGCCAGCAGCTTTATTGACAGGGAAGCGCAGTATTTT
clone_size: many; v_call: TRBV20-1; d_call: TRBD2; j_call: TRBJ2-1; cdr3_aa: CSAPSGRRSYNEQFF; cdr3_nt: TGCAGTGCCCCTAGCGGGAGGCGCTCCTACAATGAGCAGTTCTTC
clone_size: .; v_call: TRBV6-2/TRBV6-3; d_call: .; j_call: TRBJ2-7; cdr3_aa: CASRRTESYEQYF; cdr3_nt: TGTGCCAGCAGGCGGACAGAGAGCTACGAGCAGTACTTC
clone_size: few; v_call: TRBV11-1; d_call: .; j_call: TRBJ2-1; cdr3_aa: CASSPIWTERYNEQFF; cdr3_nt: TGTGCCAGCAGCCCTATATGGACAGAGAGGTACAATGAGCAGTTCTTC
clone_size: .; v_call: TRBV20-1; d_call: TRBD1; j_call: TRBJ2-5; cdr3_aa: CSASGTGKETQYF; cdr3_nt: TGCAGTGCTTCGGGGACAGGGAAGGAGACCCAGTACTTC
clone_size: .; v_call: TRBV21-1; d_call: .; j_call: TRBJ2-5; cdr3_aa: CASSSDDSRPGNEQYF; cdr3_nt: TGTGCCAGCAGCTCAGATGACAGTCGCCCCGGGAATGAGCAGTACTTC
clone_size: few; v_call: TRBV4-3; d_call: .; j_call: TRBJ2-3; cdr3_aa: CASSQGKATDTQYF; cdr3_nt: TGCGCCAGCAGCCAAGGAAAAGCCACAGATACGCAGTATTTT
clone_size: few; v_call: TRBV20-1; d_call: .; j_call: TRBJ2-3; cdr3_aa: CSARRVADTQYF; cdr3_nt: TGCAGTGCCAGAAGAGTGGCAGATACGCAGTATTTT
clone_size: .; v_call: TRBV7-3; d_call: TRBD2; j_call: TRBJ2-1; cdr3_aa: CASSSPSGSPYNEQFF; cdr3_nt: TGTGCCAGCAGCTCGCCAAGCGGGAGTCCCTACAATGAGCAGTTCTTC
clone_size: .; v_call: TRBV12-3/TRBV12-4; d_call: .; j_call: TRBJ2-4; cdr3_aa: CASSWAHDLGLGEQYF; cdr3_nt: TGTGCCAGCAGTTGGGCCCATGACCTGGGGCTAGGTGAGCAGTACTTC
clone_size: .; v_call: TRBV25-1; d_call: .; j_call: TRBJ1-5; cdr3_aa: CASSERNSNQPQHF; cdr3_nt: TGTGCCAGCAGTGAAAGGAATAGCAATCAGCCCCAGCATTTT
clone_size: .; v_call: TRBV5-6; d_call: .; j_call: TRBJ2-5; cdr3_aa: CASSLEVGSETQYF; cdr3_nt: TGTGCCAGCAGCTTGGAGGTGGGATCAGAGACCCAGTACTTC
clone_size: .; v_call: TRBV5-1; d_call: .; j_call: TRBJ2-7; cdr3_aa: CASSLGGLLSYNEQYF; cdr3_nt: TGCGCCAGCAGCTTAGGGGGGCTCCTCTCATACAATGAGCAGTACTTC
clone_size: few; v_call: TRBV27; d_call: TRBD2; j_call: TRBJ2-1; cdr3_aa: CASSPRMRAGPYNEQFF; cdr3_nt: TGTGCCAGCAGTCCACGGATGAGAGCGGGACCCTACAATGAGCAGTTCTTC
clone_size: few; v_call: TRBV6-2/TRBV6-3; d_call: .; j_call: TRBJ2-1; cdr3_aa: CASSYRDNNEQFF; cdr3_nt: TGTGCCAGCAGTTACCGGGACAACAATGAGCAGTTCTTC
clone_size: few; v_call: TRBV6-6; d_call: TRBD1; j_call: TRBJ1-1; cdr3_aa: CASTRQGAKNTEAFF; cdr3_nt: TGTGCCAGCACCCGACAGGGGGCAAAGAACACTGAAGCTTTCTTT
clone_size: many; v_call: TRBV5-1; d_call: .; j_call: TRBJ1-1; cdr3_aa: CASRSGQFPNTEAFF; cdr3_nt: TGCGCCAGCAGAAGTGGACAGTTTCCAAACACTGAAGCTTTCTTT
clone_size: few; v_call: TRBV12-3/TRBV12-4; d_call: .; j_call: TRBJ1-2; cdr3_aa: CASRVPGGGYTF; cdr3_nt: TGTGCCAGCAGGGTTCCGGGCGGTGGCTACACCTTC
clone_size: .; v_call: TRBV20-1; d_call: TRBD2; j_call: TRBJ2-5; cdr3_aa: CSASSGTSDLQETQYF; cdr3_nt: TGCAGTGCTAGCTCCGGGACTAGCGACCTCCAAGAGACCCAGTACTTC
clone_size: .; v_call: TRBV14; d_call: TRBD2; j_call: TRBJ2-3; cdr3_aa: CASSQVLLAAASTDTQYF; cdr3_nt: TGTGCCAGCAGCCAAGTGTTACTAGCGGCCGCTAGCACAGATACGCAGTATTTT
clone_size: few; v_call: TRBV20-1; d_call: .; j_call: TRBJ2-1; cdr3_aa: CSARDLGGGEQFF; cdr3_nt: TGCAGTGCTAGAGATTTGGGGGGGGGCGAGCAGTTCTTC
clone_size: .; v_call: TRBV4-1; d_call: .; j_call: TRBJ1-5; cdr3_aa: CASSQEGRNQPQHF; cdr3_nt: TGCGCCAGCAGCCAAGAAGGTCGAAATCAGCCCCAGCATTTT
clone_size: .; v_call: TRBV12-3/TRBV12-4; d_call: TRBD1; j_call: TRBJ1-1; cdr3_aa: CASSLRDTGGPVAFF; cdr3_nt: TGTGCCAGCAGTCTCCGCGATACAGGGGGCCCAGTAGCTTTCTTT
clone_size: .; v_call: TRBV11-2; d_call: .; j_call: TRBJ2-3; cdr3_aa: CASSAWIHASTDTQYF; cdr3_nt: TGTGCCAGCAGCGCCTGGATTCATGCGAGCACAGATACGCAGTATTTT
clone_size: .; v_call: TRBV4-3; d_call: .; j_call: TRBJ1-6; cdr3_aa: CASSQDPAGSNSPLHF; cdr3_nt: TGCGCCAGCAGCCAAGATCCAGCAGGGTCTAATTCACCCCTCCACTTT
clone_size: few; v_call: TRBV5-5; d_call: .; j_call: TRBJ1-2; cdr3_aa: CASSLAGIVNYGYTF; cdr3_nt: TGTGCCAGCAGCTTGGCGGGGATAGTTAACTATGGCTACACCTTC
clone_size: .; v_call: TRBV7-8; d_call: TRBD1; j_call: TRBJ2-5; cdr3_aa: CASSISPGQQETQYF; cdr3_nt: TGTGCCAGCAGCATCAGCCCGGGACAGCAAGAGACCCAGTACTTC
clone_size: .; v_call: TRBV5-1; d_call: .; j_call: TRBJ1-2; cdr3_aa: CASSLYGETNYGYTF; cdr3_nt: TGCGCCAGCAGCTTGTACGGAGAGACTAACTATGGCTACACCTTC
clone_size: few; v_call: TRBV6-5; d_call: .; j_call: TRBJ2-6; cdr3_aa: CASSPRLFSGANVLTF; cdr3_nt: TGTGCCAGCAGTCCCCGCTTATTCTCTGGGGCCAACGTCCTGACTTTC
clone_size: .; v_call: TRBV7-9; d_call: .; j_call: TRBJ1-4; cdr3_aa: CASSLVEGGEKLFF; cdr3_nt: TGTGCCAGCAGCTTAGTGGAGGGAGGAGAAAAACTGTTTTTT
clone_size: .; v_call: TRBV25-1; d_call: TRBD1; j_call: TRBJ2-5; cdr3_aa: CASSVKPGQGAYNEQYF; cdr3_nt: TGTGCCAGCAGTGTGAAACCGGGACAGGGGGCCTACAATGAGCAGTACTTC
clone_size: .; v_call: TRBV4-3; d_call: TRBD2; j_call: TRBJ2-3; cdr3_aa: CASSQEINLAGYASVTDTQYF; cdr3_nt: TGCGCCAGCAGCCAAGAAATCAATCTAGCGGGTTATGCATCTGTCACAGATACGCAGTATTTT
clone_size: .; v_call: TRBV2; d_call: TRBD1; j_call: TRBJ1-1; cdr3_aa: CASSELQGADTEAFF; cdr3_nt: TGTGCCAGCAGTGAGCTACAGGGGGCAGACACTGAAGCTTTCTTT
clone_size: .; v_call: TRBV19; d_call: .; j_call: TRBJ2-1; cdr3_aa: CASSTALNEQFF; cdr3_nt: TGTGCCAGTAGTACGGCCTTGAATGAGCAGTTCTTC
clone_size: few; v_call: TRBV6-5; d_call: .; j_call: TRBJ2-1; cdr3_aa: CASSPQGYSYNEQFF; cdr3_nt: TGTGCCAGCAGTCCCCAGGGTTACTCCTACAATGAGCAGTTCTTC
clone_size: .; v_call: TRBV20-1; d_call: TRBD2; j_call: TRBJ2-1; cdr3_aa: CSERRESNEQFF; cdr3_nt: TGCAGTGAGAGGCGGGAGTCTAATGAGCAGTTCTTC
clone_size: .; v_call: TRBV6-5; d_call: .; j_call: TRBJ2-7; cdr3_aa: CASSYSWLNEQYF; cdr3_nt: TGTGCCAGCAGTTACTCGTGGCTAAACGAGCAGTACTTC
clone_size: .; v_call: TRBV5-1; d_call: .; j_call: TRBJ2-1; cdr3_aa: CASSSSWRSSYNEQFF; cdr3_nt: TGCGCCAGCAGCTCCTCCTGGCGGAGCTCCTACAATGAGCAGTTCTTC
clone_size: .; v_call: TRBV29-1; d_call: TRBD2; j_call: TRBJ2-3; cdr3_aa: CSVGVAGVDTQYF; cdr3_nt: TGCAGCGTGGGGGTAGCGGGAGTTGATACGCAGTATTTT
clone_size: .; v_call: TRBV7-5; d_call: .; j_call: TRBJ2-5; cdr3_aa: CISVPEALASGDQETQYF; cdr3_nt: .
clone_size: .; v_call: TRBV5-1; d_call: .; j_call: TRBJ2-3; cdr3_aa: CASRRDLDTQYF; cdr3_nt: TGCGCCAGCAGACGGGACCTAGATACGCAGTATTTT
clone_size: few; v_call: TRBV20-1; d_call: .; j_call: TRBJ2-7; cdr3_aa: CSARDLDGNYEQYF; cdr3_nt: TGCAGTGCTAGAGATCTAGATGGAAACTACGAGCAGTACTTC
clone_size: .; v_call: TRBV20-1; d_call: .; j_call: TRBJ2-3; cdr3_aa: CSAIFRDTQYF; cdr3_nt: TGCAGTGCTATCTTCCGCGATACGCAGTATTTT
clone_size: few; v_call: TRBV7-2; d_call: TRBD1; j_call: TRBJ1-6; cdr3_aa: CASSLQGGANSPLHF; cdr3_nt: TGTGCCAGCAGCCTCCAGGGGGGGGCGAATTCACCCCTCCACTTT
clone_size: .; v_call: TRBV20-1; d_call: .; j_call: TRBJ2-7; cdr3_aa: CSAKATSDYNEQYF; cdr3_nt: TGCAGTGCTAAGGCGACGAGCGACTACAATGAGCAGTACTTC
clone_size: few; v_call: TRBV9; d_call: .; j_call: TRBJ2-3; cdr3_aa: CASSVFSGSADTQYF; cdr3_nt: TGTGCCAGCAGCGTATTTTCGGGGTCCGCAGATACGCAGTATTTT
clone_size: .; v_call: TRBV6-2/TRBV6-3; d_call: .; j_call: TRBJ2-3; cdr3_aa: CAGNSAGPTDTQYF; cdr3_nt: TGTGCCGGGAACTCGGCGGGACCCACAGATACGCAGTATTTT
clone_size: .; v_call: TRBV10-3; d_call: TRBD2; j_call: TRBJ2-1; cdr3_aa: CAISWTSGRVGSYNEQFF; cdr3_nt: TGTGCCATCAGTTGGACTAGCGGGAGAGTGGGATCATACAATGAGCAGTTCTTC
clone_size: .; v_call: TRBV25-1; d_call: .; j_call: TRBJ2-1; cdr3_aa: CASSEYSGGKSYNEQFF; cdr3_nt: TGTGCCAGCAGTGAATATTCTGGGGGGAAGTCCTACAATGAGCAGTTCTTC